This note documents a single T cell receptor beta chain sequence. Its antigen is unknown. Germline lookup yields CDR1 SEHNR and CDR2 FQNEAQ (reference sequence). V dropped 1 base and J dropped 6 bases, with 17 bases sitting between them. CDR3 length: 16 amino acids. Terminally differentiated effector memory CD45RA+ cells were left out of the naive CD8 fraction, which was CD45RO-negative and positively selected for CCR7. These data come from a study of shared clonotypes between healthy human individuals. The wider study: Each donor had three CD4 naive, three CD4 memory, two CD8 naive and one CD8 memory plate. Study outcomes and limitations: Rarefaction exposed incomplete sorted-subset sequencing despite large depth.

Sorted-subset replicate PCR reactions were performed with around 210 ng DNA, corresponding to 25,000 to 35,000 T cell genomes. The assay was immunoSEQ multiplex PCR, and TCRdb's table has in-frame clones only and misses some. The sample carries approximately 600,000 clones, approximately 95% recorded once. What was sequenced was naive CD8+ T cells sorted from blood. The sequence was collected from a woman in her 30s in good health. The chain recombines TRBV7-9 with TRBJ2-3; D might be TRBD2 (6 bases). The CDR3 sequence: CASSLVRDLAPDTQYF. The CDR3, as DNA: TGTGCCAGCAGCTTAGTCCGGGACTTAGCCCCCGATACGCAGTATTTT.